A selection of T cell receptor beta chains follows, all from one sample in a study of blood T cells in healthy people across ages. TCRdb ran MiXCR on the 5' RACE reads and lists one entry per CDR3 protein. The sample lists roughly 680,000 distinct CDR3 sequences; approximately 50% were seen once. Sequenced input: blood. All receptors derive from a woman aged 60 to 75 in good health. Each CDR3 is given with its conserved first and last residue. Fields, in order: D gene, V gene, J gene, clone size, CDR3 protein, CDR3 DNA. A D gene is named only where the DNA matches it firmly. Not all rows give a size; the values are once, few, many and, for expanded clones, a class.

NA	TRBV25-1	TRBJ1-4	NA	CASSVAGVGEKLFF	TGTGCCAGCAGTGTAGCGGGAGTGGGTGAAAAACTGTTTTTT
NA	TRBV5-1	TRBJ2-2	few	CASSLGNAGRLTGELFF	TGCGCCAGCAGCTTGGGGAACGCAGGGAGACTCACCGGGGAGCTGTTTTTT
NA	TRBV12-3/TRBV12-4	TRBJ2-7	NA	CASSFGPSEQYF	TGTGCCAGCAGTTTCGGACCATCCGAGCAGTACTTC
NA	TRBV6-2/TRBV6-3	TRBJ2-5	many	CASSYNGGLQETQYF	TGTGCCAGCAGTTACAATGGCGGACTACAAGAGACCCAGTACTTC
NA	TRBV7-2	TRBJ2-7	few	CASSLIVRYEQYF	TGTGCCAGCAGCTTAATCGTTCGATACGAGCAGTACTTC
TRBD1	TRBV7-2	TRBJ2-1	NA	CASSLGRGQGYEQFF	TGTGCCAGCAGCTTAGGAAGGGGGCAGGGCTATGAGCAGTTCTTC
NA	TRBV7-8	TRBJ1-1	few	CASTSRDFMNTEAFF	TGTGCCAGTACGTCCAGGGATTTCATGAACACTGAAGCTTTCTTT
NA	TRBV6-4	TRBJ1-5	NA	CASSDPQGQNPRDQPQHF	TGTGCCAGCAGTGACCCCCAGGGCCAAAACCCCAGAGATCAGCCCCAGCATTTT
NA	TRBV29-1	TRBJ2-7	few	CRVVTRLYEQYF	TGCCGCGTTGTTACGAGACTCTACGAGCAGTACTTC
NA	TRBV29-1	TRBJ2-2	NA	CSVRGQAGGTGELFF	TGCAGCGTCCGCGGACAGGCGGGAGGAACCGGGGAGCTGTTTTTT
TRBD2	TRBV7-6	TRBJ2-3	few	CASSPSGLAGFTDTQYF	TGTGCCAGCAGCCCATCTGGACTAGCGGGATTCACAGATACGCAGTATTTT
TRBD2	TRBV7-3	TRBJ2-5	NA	CASSLLARGAGGDQYF	TGTGCCAGCAGCTTATTAGCGCGGGGAGCTGGGGGGGACCAGTACTTC
TRBD1	TRBV9	TRBJ2-6	NA	CASSPGQGTGANVLTF	TGTGCCAGCAGCCCGGGACAGGGTACCGGGGCCAACGTCCTGACTTTC
NA	TRBV6-5	TRBJ2-3	few	CASNQGSRTDTQYF	TGTGCCAGCAACCAGGGATCCCGGACGGATACGCAGTATTTT
NA	TRBV2	TRBJ1-2	few	CASKPDQGDYGYTF	TGTGCCAGCAAACCAGACCAGGGCGACTATGGCTACACCTTC
NA	TRBV5-1	TRBJ2-2	few	CASSQERPNTGELFF	TGCGCCAGCAGCCAAGAGCGCCCGAACACCGGGGAGCTGTTTTTT